This entry describes one T cell receptor (beta chain). Its specificity is unknown. This sample is drawn from a study of cytomegalovirus exposure and HLA in healthy donors. Study results and limitations: From TCR beta sequences, most subjects' HLA-A and HLA-B alleles were reportedly predicted accurately. By a later analysis, the bulk of CMV-associated TCR beta chains appeared HLA-restricted. The study dropped some indistinguishable V segments, TRBV6-2 and TRBV6-3 among them.

Amplification used 60 Vbeta primers and 13 Jbeta primers. Profiling relied on immunoSEQ multiplex PCR, and the TCRdb table lists in-frame clones only, not all of them. The data hold some 200,000 clones, with around 70% observed a single time. The germline gives CDR1 SGHRS, CDR2 YFSETQ. The CDR3 is made up of 13 amino acids. V gave up 4 bases and J gave up 3 bases, with 10 bases separating them. Sample: PBMCs. The sequence derives from a man aged 35 to 55 in good health and CMV-seropositive. The V call is TRBV5-1, the J call TRBJ1-1, with D tentatively TRBD1 (5 bases). CDR3 DNA sequence: TGCGCCAGCAGCCCTTGGGGGGACACTGAAGCTTTCTTT. Encoded protein: CASSPWGDTEAFF. The variable domain in full, with the rest retrieved from reference TRBV5-1 and TRBJ1-1, is KAGVTQTPRYLIKTRGQQVTLSCSPISGHRSVSWYQQTPGQGLQFLFEYFSETQRNKGNFPGRFSGRQFSNSRSEMNVSTLELGDSALYLCASSPWGDTEAFFGQGTRLTVV.